These T cell receptor beta chains were read from a single sample in a study of radiation and T cells in renal cell carcinoma. The repertoire was sequenced with immunoSEQ multiplex PCR; TCRdb's copy has only in-frame clones and lacks some. The data contain fewer than 200,000 clones, about 85% of them singletons. The starting material was blood, obtained from a patient whose treatment included radiotherapy and nephrectomy. These TCRs come from a woman aged 45-60 years with renal cell carcinoma. Both conserved end residues are part of each CDR3. A D gene is named only where the DNA matches it firmly. Rows may omit the clone size; those that give it use once, few, many or a size class.

j_gene | v_gene | d_gene | abundance | CDR3aa | CDR3nt
TRBJ2-3 | TRBV9 | TRBD2 | NA | CASSVGAGVSTDTQYF | TGTGCCAGCAGCGTTGGAGCGGGGGTGAGCACAGATACGCAGTATTTT
TRBJ1-3 | TRBV2 | NA | few | CASSTSTGNTIYF | TGTGCCAGCAGTACCAGTACCGGAAACACCATATATTTT
TRBJ2-5 | TRBV5-6 | TRBD2 | NA | CASRGGVIGGTQYF | TGTGCCAGCAGGGGAGGGGTTATAGGCGGGACCCAGTACTTC
TRBJ1-5 | TRBV10-1 | NA | few | CASSVWDQPQHF | TGCGCCAGCAGTGTCTGGGATCAGCCCCAGCATTTT
TRBJ2-1 | TRBV2 | NA | NA | CASSQSITEPSYNEQFF | TGTGCCAGCAGTCAAAGTATTACAGAACCCTCCTACAATGAGCAGTTCTTC
TRBJ2-2 | TRBV11-2 | NA | NA | CASSSSRIPDTGELFF | TGTGCCAGCAGCTCCTCCCGAATCCCCGACACCGGGGAGCTGTTTTTT
TRBJ1-2 | TRBV5-5 | NA | NA | CASSLGPRDVGYTF | TGTGCCAGCAGCTTAGGACCCCGGGACGTTGGCTACACCTTC
TRBJ1-1 | TRBV19 | NA | NA | CASTRLGGNMNTEAFF | TGTGCCAGTACCCGACTCGGAGGGAATATGAACACTGAAGCTTTCTTT
TRBJ2-7 | TRBV28 | NA | once | CASSLPGQYEQYF | TGTGCCAGCAGTTTACCCGGACAGTACGAGCAGTACTTC
TRBJ2-3 | TRBV11-2 | TRBD2 | NA | CASSLLGGTDTQYF | TGTGCCAGCAGCTTGCTCGGGGGGACAGATACGCAGTATTTT